This T cell receptor beta chain comes out of a study of cytomegalovirus exposure and HLA in healthy donors. Whole-study findings and limits: Reportedly, diagnosis of cytomegalovirus status by the classifier showed high specificity and sensitivity.

13 Jbeta primers and 60 Vbeta primers were used for the PCR. Profiled with immunoSEQ multiplex PCR; TCRdb holds only in-frame clones, not every one. The sample lists 150,000 to 200,000 clones; around 75% were seen once. Germline V gene lookup returns CDR1 MNHEY and CDR2 SMNVEV (reference sequence). V trimming: 4 bases; J trimming: 7 bases; junction bases outside the gene matches: 3. The CDR3 is 13 residues long. About this clone: Its antigen is still unknown.

The sequence derives from a man aged 40-49 years in good health and CMV-seropositive. The chain recombines TRBV27 with TRBJ1-5; 8 bases match TRBD1. Sample: PBMCs. CDR3 DNA sequence: TGTGCCAGCAGTTACGACAGGGGACAGCCCCAGCATTTT. This codes for CASSYDRGQPQHF.